This TCR beta chain stems from a study of T cell responses to AZD1222 COVID-19 vaccine (dated by TCRdb to 2020 to 2023). In the study overall: A total of 233 trial participants underwent TCR sequencing, of whom around 200 received two doses of AZD1222 and 26 received two doses of the MenACWY control vaccine. Trial participants were enrolled by age into 18-55, 56-69 and 70-plus year subgroups, with about 150, 27 and 61 TCR-sequenced participants respectively.

The CDR3 regions of human TCRbeta chains were analyzed by immunosequencing. Per the source publication's procedure: TCRs in the repertoires were compared against a reference library of SARS-CoV-2-specific TCRs that had been generated with the MIRA antigen-specificity platform. Breadth was defined as the fraction of unique TCRs that were SARS-CoV-2-associated, and depth was defined as the fraction of total T cells that were SARS-CoV-2-associated. Using the MIRA data, every spike-specific TCR was mapped to the spike region that the TCR reacted to and assigned to either a CD4 or a CD8 class. Log10-transformed breadth and depth values were compared by one-way ANOVA with Sidak's multiple comparisons tests. The table comes from immuneACCESS by way of TCRdb, which keeps in-frame sequences with V and J called. Part of the clones is missing from these tables; in studies checked, under half for an unresolved V gene and the rest for unknown reasons. V and J calls and clone size are as listed in that table; D and trimming were resolved from the DNA. The sample profile shows approximately 140,000 clones; roughly 89% of them were found once. The ten most abundant clones make up 0.85% to 1.3% of the sample.

Reading the label with the study, this specimen's time point is: about 28 days (+/-7) after the second vaccine dose. Because spike-specific TCR depth and breadth did not differ between the two schedules, AZD1222 recipients who got a second dose at roughly 4 weeks were pooled with those who got a second dose at roughly 12 weeks. Samples from vaccinated people were obtained from the UK trials COV001 and COV002, which included a single-blind randomized controlled phase 2/3 trial of AZD1222 (ChAdOx1 nCoV-19) in healthy adults. For TCRbeta chain sequencing, PBMC samples from trial participants were taken at day 0 and at day 28 after the second dose. Concerning this clone: Its cognate antigen has yet to be identified. Per-base qualities were not stored, and no clone one base away is much larger.

Study-wide findings and limitations: Spike-specific TCR breadth and depth rose significantly after two AZD1222 doses compared with day 0 and with MenACWY recipients. Reportedly, close to half of the unique spike-specific TCRs recognized epitopes lying outside the regions that are mutated in the B.1.351 and B.1.1.7 variants. CD4 TCRs associated with the vaccine covered the entire spike protein, and the dominant responses were in regions 160-218 and 743-854. The 56-69-year group was small, and its depth increase did not reach significance, likely because of low power. Conclusions about previously exposed vaccinees were limited because only six AZD1222 recipients were SARS-CoV-2 seropositive at baseline. Participants were mostly white British and included more females than males, and it was suggested by the authors that clonal diversity may have been underestimated. No day 14 peak-response samples were available, so repertoires were characterized only after the peak T cell response.

Sequenced material: peripheral blood, taken 28 days after the second AZD1222 dose. The clonotype originates from an adult who received the AZD1222 COVID-19 vaccine.

The CDR3 loop reads CASSSTAGGDGYTF. In nucleotide form, the sequence is TGTGCCAGCAGCTCCACCGCCGGGGGGGATGGCTACACCTTC. Recombination connected TRBV6-5 to TRBJ1-2, with a tentative D gene TRBD1 over 5 matching bases. The V end loses 6 bases and the J end loses 6 bases, and a stretch of 17 bases separates them. The germline V gene sets CDR1 to MNHEY and CDR2 to SVGAGI. The CDR3 runs 14 residues from the cysteine to the phenylalanine. This entry keeps only the CDR3 DNA: 42 bases, framed from base 1.